This T cell receptor (beta chain) was identified during a study of blood T cell repertoires in COVID-19. Method: immunoSEQ multiplex PCR; TCRdb's copy keeps in-frame clones and lacks some. The data show 150,000 to 200,000 clones, about nine tenths seen once. CDR1 is SGHTA, CDR2 FQGNSA, per germline. With V trimmed by 5 bases and J by 1 base, 15 bases remained unmatched. There are 18 residues in the CDR3. J is TRBJ1-1 and V is TRBV7-2, with 8 bases lining up with TRBD1. The material sequenced was PBMCs or T cells enriched from blood (not recorded which). The TCR originated in a woman aged 25 to 39 who had recovered from COVID-19. The CDR3 reads CASSDSFPGQVENTEAFF. In nucleotides, the CDR3 is TGTGCCAGCAGCGACTCCTTCCCGGGACAGGTGGAGAACACTGAAGCTTTCTTT. Together with reference TRBV7-2 and TRBJ1-1, the CDR3 gives the full variable domain: GAGVSQSPSNKVTEKGKDVELRCDPISGHTALYWYRQSLGQGLEFLIYFQGNSAPDKSGLPSDRFSAERTGGSVSTLTIQRTQQEDSAVYLCASSDSFPGQVENTEAFFGQGTRLTVV.